Shown below are 26 T cell receptor beta chains from a single sample sequenced in a study of cytomegalovirus exposure and HLA in healthy donors. The PCR was carried out with 60 Vbeta primers and 13 Jbeta primers. Some clones are missing from TCRdb's copy, which holds only in-frame ones; the method was immunoSEQ multiplex PCR. The sample comprises about 110,000 clones, approximately 82% of which are singletons, and over 20% rests with the top ten. Sequencing used PBMCs. The receptors stem from a man under 40 in good health and CMV-seropositive.

The V and J genes are TRBV5-4 and TRBJ2-3; 8 bases are a match to TRBD2. Germline-derived CDR1 and CDR2 are SGHNT and YYREEE (reference sequence). V shed 4 bases, J shed 2 bases, and the junction held 9 bases outside the gene matches. This CDR3 comprises 16 residues. The CDR3 DNA follows: TGTGCCAGCAGCCCCGGGACTAGTCGTTTCACAGATACGCAGTATTTT. Translated, it gives CASSPGTSRFTDTQYF. The full variable domain, its missing parts supplied by reference TRBV5-4 and TRBJ2-3, is ETGVTQSPTHLIKTRGQQVTLRCSSQSGHNTVSWYQQALGQGPQFIFQYYREEENGRGNFPPRFSGLQFPNYSSELNVNALELDDSALYLCASSPGTSRFTDTQYFGPGTRLTVL.

The J gene is TRBJ2-5, the V gene TRBV18; possible D gene TRBD1, 6 bases. Germline-derived CDR1 and CDR2 are KGHSH and LQKENI. The CDR3 has 14 residues. V was cut by 4 bases and J by 5 bases, with 14 bases left in between. In nucleotides, the CDR3 is TGTGCCAGCTCACTACAACAGGGCGGGGAGACCCAGTACTTC. This encodes CASSLQQGGETQYF. Filled out from reference TRBV18 and TRBJ2-5, the complete variable domain reads NAGVMQNPRHLVRRRGQEARLRCSPMKGHSHVYWYRQLPEEGLKFMVYLQKENIIDESGMPKERFSAEFPKEGPSILRIQQVVRGDSAAYFCASSLQQGGETQYFGPGTRLLVL.

V usage is TRBV10-2 and J usage is TRBJ1-4; unclear D gene. This CDR3 has 16 amino acids. CDR1 is WSHSY, CDR2 SAAADI, per germline. The V end was cut by 6 bases, the J end by 3 bases, with 17 bases between. DNA for the CDR3: TGCGCCAGCAGCGGGGTAGCAGAGAACCCTAATGAAAAACTGTTTTTT. Translated: CASSGVAENPNEKLFF.

The J gene is TRBJ2-2, the V gene TRBV14; TRBD1 agrees at 9 bases. CDR3 length: 17 amino acids. Germline CDR1 and CDR2: SGHDN and FVKESK. The V and J ends lost 2 bases and 4 bases, in that order; junction bases with no gene match: 8. The CDR3 region is CASSQPGTGFRTGELFF. Here the CDR3 DNA reads TGTGCCAGCAGCCAACCAGGGACAGGGTTCCGCACCGGGGAGCTGTTTTTT.

The chain is built from TRBV29-1 and TRBJ1-2; weak D call: TRBD1 (6 bases). Trimming took off 3 bases at V and 8 bases at J, with 10 bases between the two ends. Germline lookup yields CDR1 SQVTM and CDR2 ANQGSEA. The CDR3 is 11 amino acids. DNA of the CDR3: TGCAGCGTTGACAGGGGTGGAGGCTACACCTTC. Translating gives CSVDRGGGYTF.

The chain uses TRBV15 and TRBJ1-1, with TRBD1 matching 7 bases. Germline CDR1 is LNHNV and CDR2 is YYDKDF (reference sequence). This CDR3 region has 14 residues. J was trimmed by 4 bases and V by 3 bases; bases with no gene match: 5. For the CDR3, the DNA is TGTGCCACCAGCAGGTTTTCAGGGGGCACTGAAGCTTTCTTT. Translation gives CATSRFSGGTEAFF.

This chain uses TRBV4-2 with TRBJ1-2; D unresolved. CDR3 length: 14 amino acids. Trimming cost V 0 bases and J 2 bases, with 7 bases left between them. CDR1 is LGHNA and CDR2 is YNFKEQ in the germline V gene. The CDR3 is CASSQDLRNYGYTF. The CDR3 region has the DNA TGTGCCAGCAGCCAAGATTTGCGGAACTATGGCTACACCTTC.

In the case of this clone: Other DNA sequences in this sample translate to the same CDR3. The chain uses TRBV7-2 and TRBJ1-3, with TRBD1 identical over 7 bases. This CDR3 is built from 16 residues. The V segment lost 3 bases and the J segment 1 base; nucleotides outside the gene matches: 6. Germline V gene data show CDR1 as SGHTA and CDR2 as FQGNSA. The CDR3 reads CASSFRQGSSGNTIYF. The CDR3 DNA sequence: TGTGCCAGCAGCTTTAGACAGGGTAGTTCTGGAAACACCATATATTTT.

The chain carries TRBV7-9 and TRBJ2-1; 13 bases agree with TRBD2. V was pared by 5 bases and J by 4 bases, with 11 bases of the junction left unmatched. The CDR3 is made up of 18 amino acids. Germline CDR1 and CDR2: SEHNR and FQNEAQ (reference sequence). This CDR3 is CASSPARLAGGSYNEQFF. CDR3 DNA: TGTGCCAGCAGCCCCGCGAGACTAGCGGGAGGCAGTTACAATGAGCAGTTCTTC.

The chain has TRBV28 and TRBJ2-3; 10 bases map to TRBD1. The CDR3 is 14 amino acids. Trimming cost V 5 bases and J 6 bases; bases outside gene matches: 5. The V gene's germline CDR1 is MDHEN and CDR2 SYDVKM. CDR3 DNA sequence: TGTGCCAGCAGTGCCGGGACAGGGGTTGATACGCAGTATTTT. Protein product: CASSAGTGVDTQYF. The variable domain in full, completed from reference TRBV28 and TRBJ2-3, reads DVKVTQSSRYLVKRTGEKVFLECVQDMDHENMFWYRQDPGLGLRLIYFSYDVKMKEKGDIPEGYSVSREKKERFSLILESASTNQTSMYLCASSAGTGVDTQYFGPGTRLTVL.

The rearrangement uses TRBV6-4 and TRBJ1-4; D is uncertain. The CDR3 is 16 residues long. Germline V CDR1 and CDR2: MRHNA, SNTAGT. The V gene lost 2 bases and the J gene lost 8 bases, with 18 bases spanning the gap. CDR3 region: CASSDHPGSGEEKLFF. The CDR3 DNA reads as TGTGCCAGCAGTGACCATCCGGGATCGGGAGAGGAAAAACTGTTTTTT.

The chain carries TRBV5-4 and TRBJ1-1; a possible D gene is TRBD1 (5 bases). CDR1 and CDR2 (germline): SGHNT, YYREEE (reference sequence). This CDR3 spans 15 amino acids. V lost 6 bases to trimming and J lost 5 bases, with 20 bases between them. This CDR3 is CASTTSKGARTEAFF. In DNA, the CDR3 is TGTGCCAGCACCACAAGTAAAGGGGCGAGGACTGAAGCTTTCTTT.

This clone turned up a few times. The sample has other DNA sequences that encode this CDR3 too. The chain is built from TRBV5-1 and TRBJ2-1; possibly TRBD2 for D (6 bases). Germline values: CDR1 SGHRS, CDR2 YFSETQ. The V end was cut by 2 bases, the J end by 9 bases, with 12 bases between. The CDR3 extends over 13 amino acids. The CDR3 here is CASSFRGTGEQFF. Here the CDR3 DNA reads TGCGCCAGCAGCTTTCGCGGGACCGGTGAGCAGTTCTTC.

The rearrangement uses TRBV7-2 and TRBJ1-5; D uncertain. The CDR3 is 12 amino acids. Germline V lookup: CDR1 SGHTA, CDR2 FQGNSA. V shed 7 bases and J shed 6 bases, with 10 bases lying between them. The CDR3 spells CASTSSGQPQHF. For the CDR3, the DNA is TGTGCCAGCACCTCATCCGGTCAGCCCCAGCATTTT.

This sequence joins TRBV19 and TRBJ2-1; possibly TRBD1 for D (7 bases). This CDR3 has 15 residues. Deletions cut 6 bases from V and 0 bases from J, with 12 bases between. Germline V CDR1 and CDR2: LNHDA, SQIVND (reference sequence). Written as DNA, the CDR3 is TGTGCCAGTAGGCGGCGGGACAGCTCCTACAATGAGCAGTTCTTC. Protein: CASRRRDSSYNEQFF. The whole variable domain, filled in from reference TRBV19 and TRBJ2-1, reads DGGITQSPKYLFRKEGQNVTLSCEQNLNHDAMYWYRQDPGQGLRLIYYSQIVNDFQKGDIAEGYSVSREKKESFPLTVTSAQKNPTAFYLCASRRRDSSYNEQFFGPGTRLTVL.

The table lists this clone with a count of one. The rearrangement links TRBV6-1 to TRBJ2-7, with D possibly TRBD1 on 6 matching bases. Trimming shortened V by 3 bases and J by 6 bases, and 15 bases separated the two germline ends. Germline V gene data show CDR1 as MNHNS and CDR2 as SASEGT. The CDR3 covers 14 residues. Here the CDR3 reads CASSEPTGSGEQYV. CDR3 DNA sequence: TGTGCCAGCAGTGAGCCGACAGGATCGGGCGAGCAGTACGTC.

The chain is built from TRBV9 and TRBJ2-3; 8 nucleotides line up with TRBD1. The CDR3 spans 15 residues. Germline CDR1 reads SGDLS; CDR2 reads YYNGEE. V shed 4 bases and J 2 bases; nucleotides not matched to a gene: 6. CDR3: CASSTDRVATDTQYF. The CDR3, as DNA: TGTGCCAGCAGCACGGACAGGGTGGCCACAGATACGCAGTATTTT. The entire variable domain, with the rest obtained from reference TRBV9 and TRBJ2-3, is as follows: DSGVTQTPKHLITATGQRVTLRCSPRSGDLSVYWYQQSLDQGLQFLIQYYNGEERAKGNILERFSAQQFPDLHSELNLSSLELGDSALYFCASSTDRVATDTQYFGPGTRLTVL.

The chain couples TRBV5-1 to TRBJ2-3; 8 positions agree with TRBD1. Trimming removed 4 bases from V and 6 bases from J; junction bases left unmatched: 7. The V gene's germline CDR1 is SGHRS and CDR2 YFSETQ. This CDR3 is built from 14 residues. In DNA form, the CDR3 reads TGCGCCAGCAGCCCGGGACAGGATCTGGATACGCAGTATTTT. This translates into CASSPGQDLDTQYF. Filled out from reference TRBV5-1 and TRBJ2-3, the complete variable domain reads KAGVTQTPRYLIKTRGQQVTLSCSPISGHRSVSWYQQTPGQGLQFLFEYFSETQRNKGNFPGRFSGRQFSNSRSEMNVSTLELGDSALYLCASSPGQDLDTQYFGPGTRLTVL.

The rearrangement links TRBV19 to TRBJ1-5; D not resolved. The V end lost 3 bases, the J end lost 0 bases, and 9 bases lay between the germline ends. The CDR3 is 15 amino acids. Germline V gives CDR1 LNHDA, CDR2 SQIVND (reference sequence). Written as DNA, the CDR3 is TGTGCCAGTAGTATCTCGGGTCCTAGCAATCAGCCCCAGCATTTT. This translates into CASSISGPSNQPQHF.

The chain links TRBV6-1 to TRBJ2-3, with D perhaps TRBD2 (5 bases). V gave up 10 bases and J gave up 6 bases, with 17 bases separating them. The CDR3 has 13 residues. Germline V CDR1 and CDR2: MNHNS, SASEGT. The CDR3 coding sequence is TGTGCCACCGTTACTCCCGGGATGGATACGCAGTATTTT. It encodes CATVTPGMDTQYF.

The chain couples TRBV7-9 to TRBJ2-7, with 7 bases matching TRBD1. Germline assignment: CDR1 SEHNR and CDR2 FQNEAQ (reference sequence). The V segment lost 3 bases and the J segment 5 bases; nucleotides outside the gene matches: 7. The CDR3 runs 14 residues. CDR3 sequence: CASSFIWQGDEQYF. The CDR3 coding sequence is TGTGCCAGCAGCTTTATTTGGCAGGGGGACGAGCAGTACTTC.

V usage is TRBV28 and J usage is TRBJ1-2, with D hard to call. With 10 bases removed from V and 4 bases from J, the gap between germline ends came to 16 bases. CDR3 length: 13 residues. Germline CDR1 reads MDHEN; CDR2 reads SYDVKM. The CDR3 protein is CAISGSRGYGYTF. As DNA, the CDR3 is TGTGCCATCTCCGGGTCGCGGGGCTATGGCTACACCTTC.

V is TRBV15 and J is TRBJ2-5; TRBD2 might be the D (5 bases). V was clipped by 2 bases and J by 5 bases, with 18 bases between them. The length of the CDR3 is 16 residues. Germline CDR1 is LNHNV and CDR2 is YYDKDF (reference sequence). CDR3 loop: CATSRTSGLALETQYF. Here the CDR3 DNA reads TGTGCCACCAGCAGAACCTCTGGACTGGCCTTGGAGACCCAGTACTTC. Using reference TRBV15 and TRBJ2-5 for the parts outside the CDR3, the full variable domain is DAMVIQNPRYQVTQFGKPVTLSCSQTLNHNVMYWYQQKSSQAPKLLFHYYDKDFNNEADTPDNFQSRRPNTSFCFLDIRSPGLGDTAMYLCATSRTSGLALETQYFGPGTRLLVL.

This chain connects TRBV27 to TRBJ1-1, with D tentatively TRBD1 (6 bases). This CDR3 has 16 amino acids. Trimming took 2 bases from V and 11 from J, leaving 24 bases between them. Per germline, CDR1 MNHEY and CDR2 SMNVEV (reference sequence). CDR3: CASSLNRAGHHLEAFF. CDR3 coding DNA: TGTGCCAGCAGTTTAAACAGGGCCGGTCACCATCTTGAGGCTTTCTTT.

The J gene is TRBJ2-4, the V gene TRBV4-1; possible D gene TRBD2, 6 bases. V lost 3 bases to trimming and J lost 0 bases, with 12 bases between them. The CDR3 consists of 16 residues. From germline, CDR1 is MGHRA and CDR2 YSYEKL. Here the CDR3 reads CASSQIAVLAKNIQYF. CDR3 nucleotides: TGCGCCAGCAGCCAGATAGCGGTTTTAGCCAAAAACATTCAGTACTTC.

This chain connects TRBV28 to TRBJ2-7; tentatively, D is TRBD1 (5 bases). Germline assignment: CDR1 MDHEN and CDR2 SYDVKM. The CDR3 contains 15 residues. Trimming cost V 3 bases and J 4 bases, with 16 bases left between them. Written as DNA, the CDR3 is TGTGCCAGCAGTTTCAGGGTGCATGACCCGTACGAGCAGTACTTC. Protein: CASSFRVHDPYEQYF.